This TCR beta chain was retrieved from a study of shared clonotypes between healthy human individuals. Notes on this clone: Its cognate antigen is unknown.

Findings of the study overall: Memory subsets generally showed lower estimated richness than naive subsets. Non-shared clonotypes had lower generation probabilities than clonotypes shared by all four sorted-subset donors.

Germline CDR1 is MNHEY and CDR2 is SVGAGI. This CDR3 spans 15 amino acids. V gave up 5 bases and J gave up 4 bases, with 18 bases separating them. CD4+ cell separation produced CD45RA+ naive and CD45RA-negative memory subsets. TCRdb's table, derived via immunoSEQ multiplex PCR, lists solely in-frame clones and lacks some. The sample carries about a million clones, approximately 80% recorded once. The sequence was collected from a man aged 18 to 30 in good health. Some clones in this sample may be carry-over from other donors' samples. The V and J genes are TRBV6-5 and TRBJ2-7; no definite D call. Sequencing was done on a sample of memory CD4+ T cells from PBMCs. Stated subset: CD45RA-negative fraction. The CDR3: CASSRDWARSYEQYF. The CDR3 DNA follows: TGTGCCAGCAGTCGCGACTGGGCTAGGTCATACGAGCAGTACTTC.